These 14 T cell receptor beta chains were all obtained from the same sample, sequenced in a study of radiation and T cells in renal cell carcinoma. This table comes from immunoSEQ multiplex PCR, and its TCRdb copy is limited to in-frame clones, with some not included. The sample lists 120,000 to 150,000 clones, 80% to 90% occurring once. This sample's time point: blood 4 weeks post-SBRT, at nephrectomy. Treatment specified: 15 Gy SBRT to primary tumor, nephrectomy 4 weeks later. The sample in question was blood, obtained from a patient whose treatment included radiotherapy and nephrectomy. The receptors come from a woman aged 45-65 years with renal cell carcinoma.

The sample holds one count of this clone. The chain combines TRBV19 with TRBJ1-1, with D unresolved. This CDR3 has 17 residues. Between the trimmed V and J ends, which lost 1 base and 1 base, there was a span of 16 bases. Per germline, CDR1 LNHDA and CDR2 SQIVND (reference sequence). CDR3 region: CASSIAPLVGRNTEAFF. The CDR3 DNA is TGTGCCAGTAGTATAGCGCCCCTTGTTGGGAGGAACACTGAAGCTTTCTTT.

This clone was seen a few times. Here the CDR3 reads CASSGRDRAYEQYF. Here the CDR3 DNA reads TGTGCCAGTAGCGGCCGGGACAGAGCCTACGAGCAGTACTTC. The rearrangement links TRBV19 to TRBJ2-7; TRBD1 aligns across 7 bases. Germline CDR1 reads LNHDA; CDR2 reads SQIVND (reference sequence). J lost 2 bases, V lost 6 bases, and 7 bases had no gene match. The CDR3 totals 14 residues.

The chain recombines TRBV7-2 with TRBJ1-1; 7 bases are a match to TRBD1. The CDR3 length is 14 residues. Per the germline V gene, CDR1 is SGHTA and CDR2 is FQGNSA. V trimming: 5 bases; J trimming: 1 base; junction bases outside the gene matches: 4. CDR3 sequence reads: CASSPWTGNTEAFF. CDR3 coding DNA: TGTGCCAGCAGCCCTTGGACAGGGAACACTGAAGCTTTCTTT.

The genes are TRBV28 and TRBJ1-2; possibly TRBD1 for D (5 bases). V lost 6 bases to trimming and J lost 0 bases, with 8 bases between them. The CDR3 length is 13 residues. Germline V lookup: CDR1 MDHEN, CDR2 SYDVKM. The CDR3 DNA is TGTGCCAGCAGAACAGGCGCTAACTATGGCTACACCTTC. Its protein product is CASRTGANYGYTF.

This clone has only a few counts. This CDR3 is CATRSGFEDQETQYF. In DNA form, the CDR3 reads TGTGCCACCAGGAGCGGTTTCGAAGATCAAGAGACCCAGTACTTC. The gene calls are TRBV19 and TRBJ2-5; possibly TRBD2 for D (5 bases). The CDR3 contains 15 residues. Between the trimmed V and J ends, which lost 10 bases and 2 bases, there was a span of 20 bases. Per the germline V gene, CDR1 is LNHDA and CDR2 is SQIVND (reference sequence).

This clone was detected only a few times. The genes are TRBV19 and TRBJ1-2; 12 bases agree with TRBD1. From germline, CDR1 is LNHDA and CDR2 SQIVND (reference sequence). The junction had 7 bases not matched to a gene; V was cut back by 3 bases and J by 8 bases. CDR3 length: 15 amino acids. In nucleotides, the CDR3 is TGTGCCAGTAGTATTCCCGGGACAGGGGGCGAGGGCTACACCTTC. It specifies CASSIPGTGGEGYTF.

In the case of this clone: Additional DNA sequences in this sample encode the identical CDR3. J is TRBJ2-5 and V is TRBV7-9; maybe TRBD2 (5 bases). Germline V gene lookup returns CDR1 SEHNR and CDR2 FQNEAQ (reference sequence). Trimming removed 1 base at V and 5 bases at J, with 8 bases between. The CDR3 has 13 amino acids. CDR3 DNA sequence: TGTGCCAGCAGCTTAGTAAGGGAGGAGACCCAGTACTTC. Translated, it gives CASSLVREETQYF.

For the CDR3, the DNA is TGTGCCAGCAGCTTGGAGAGGGTGAAAAGCCTTGCGAACACTGAAGCTTTCTTT. Its translation is CASSLERVKSLANTEAFF. The chain couples TRBV5-8 to TRBJ1-1; D is undetermined. V lost 0 bases, J lost 1 base, and 19 bases lay in between. Germline V lookup: CDR1 SGHTS, CDR2 YDEGEE. The CDR3 loop spans 18 amino acids.

The chain is built from TRBV7-2 and TRBJ2-5; 7 nucleotides line up with TRBD2. The J call is doubtful: the DNA matches TRBJ2-7 better. CDR1 SGHTA and CDR2 FQGNSA come from the germline V gene. The CDR3 spans 14 residues. The CDR3 region has the DNA TGTGCCAGCAGCCAGTGGACTAGGACCTACGAGCAGTACTTC. This translates into CASSQWTRTYEQYF.

The chain combines TRBV9 with TRBJ2-3, with 7 bases that match TRBD2. In germline, CDR1 is SGDLS, CDR2 YYNGEE. The J segment lost 4 bases and the V segment lost 0 bases, leaving 5 bases of the junction unmatched. The CDR3 has 15 residues. CDR3 in DNA: TGTGCCAGCAGCGTAGCCGGGGGGTCCCCAGATACGCAGTATTTT. Amino acids: CASSVAGGSPDTQYF.

The sample holds one count of this clone. This chain links TRBV14 with TRBJ1-1, with 8 nucleotides matching TRBD1. Unmatched junction bases numbered 5, after V lost 2 bases and J lost 6 bases. Germline CDR1 and CDR2: SGHDN and FVKESK. CDR3 length equals 14 residues. CDR3 sequence (DNA): TGTGCCAGCAGCCAAAACCCAGGGGGCGCTGAAGCTTTCTTT. Amino acid sequence: CASSQNPGGAEAFF. The full variable domain, in which reference TRBV14 and TRBJ1-1 provide the parts outside the CDR3, is EAGVTQFPSHSVIEKGQTVTLRCDPISGHDNLYWYRRVMGKEIKFLLHFVKESKQDESGMPNNRFLAERTGGTYSTLKVQPAELEDSGVYFCASSQNPGGAEAFFGQGTRLTVV.

As regards this clone: The same CDR3 arises from other DNA sequences in this sample as well. The chain couples TRBV13 to TRBJ1-4; the D gene is possibly TRBD1 (5 bases). The CDR3 has 16 residues. Per the germline V gene, CDR1 is PRHDT and CDR2 is FYEKMQ (reference sequence). Trimming stripped 5 bases from V and 7 bases from J, with 20 bases between. The CDR3 sequence: CASSPGAGSVGEKLFF. CDR3 DNA: TGTGCCAGCAGCCCCGGGGCGGGGTCAGTCGGTGAAAAACTGTTTTTT.

The chain has TRBV12-5 and TRBJ1-5; the D is unclear. Trimming removed 1 base at V and 4 bases at J, with 5 bases between. Germline V CDR1 and CDR2: LGHNT, FRNRAP. This CDR3 spans 13 amino acids. The CDR3 region has the DNA TGTGCTAGTGGTTTGGACGAAAATCAGCCCCAGCATTTT. Amino acid sequence: CASGLDENQPQHF.

The rearrangement uses TRBV30 and TRBJ1-2; D is possibly TRBD1 (5 bases). The CDR3 has 13 residues. Trimming removed 3 bases from V and 8 bases from J, with 16 bases in between. The germline gives CDR1 GTSNPN, CDR2 SVGIG (reference sequence). CDR3 sequence: CAWRHKGNGGYTF. The CDR3 DNA sequence: TGTGCCTGGAGACACAAGGGGAACGGCGGCTACACCTTC.